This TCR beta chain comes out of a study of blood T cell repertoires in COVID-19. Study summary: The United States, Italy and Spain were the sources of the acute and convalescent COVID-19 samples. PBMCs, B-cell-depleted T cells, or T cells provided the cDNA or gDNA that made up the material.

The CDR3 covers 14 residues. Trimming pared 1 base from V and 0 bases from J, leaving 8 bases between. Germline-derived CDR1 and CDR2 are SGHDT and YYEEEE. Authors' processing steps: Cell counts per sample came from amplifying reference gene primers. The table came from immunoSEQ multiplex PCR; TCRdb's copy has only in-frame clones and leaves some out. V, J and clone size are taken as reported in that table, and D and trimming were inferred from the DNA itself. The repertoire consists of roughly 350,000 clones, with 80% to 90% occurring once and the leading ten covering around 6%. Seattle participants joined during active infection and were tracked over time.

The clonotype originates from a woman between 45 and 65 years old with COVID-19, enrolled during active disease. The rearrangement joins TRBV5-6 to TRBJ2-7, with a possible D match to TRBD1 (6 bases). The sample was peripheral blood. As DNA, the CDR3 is TGTGCCAGCAGCTTGACAGGGAACTCCTACGAGCAGTACTTC. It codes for CASSLTGNSYEQYF.